These T cell receptor beta chains were read from a single sample in a study of persistence of HIV-infected CD4 T cells. Produced via immunoSEQ multiplex PCR; TCRdb's table is partial and in-frame only. Seen here are fewer than 45,000 clones, 88% observed once, and the top ten hold 0.4% to 0.6%. What these receptors recognize is not known. The specimen was CD4+ T cells sorted from PBMCs after roughly 17-hour stimulation, collected from a patient who received antiretroviral therapy. These receptors originate from an adult woman with HIV who was CMV-seropositive. Each CDR3 is given with its conserved first and last residue. The D gene is left open where the match is weak. Rows may omit the clone size; those that give it use once, few, many or a size class.

V gene: TRBV14
J gene: TRBJ2-1
CDR3 length: 15
clone size: once
D gene: NA
CDR3 DNA: TGTGCCAGCAGCCTCACCTGGAACCGGGCCTCAGGAAAGTTCTTC
CDR3 protein: CASSLTWNRASGKFF

V gene: TRBV6-5
J gene: TRBJ1-3
CDR3 length: 15
clone size: NA
D gene: NA
CDR3 DNA: TGTGCCAGCAGCTCGGACGCACACTCTGGAAACACCATATATTTT
CDR3 protein: CASSSDAHSGNTIYF

V gene: TRBV27
J gene: TRBJ1-5
CDR3 length: 16
clone size: medium-sized
D gene: TRBD1
CDR3 DNA: TGTGCCAGCAGTAGCTACAGGGGTTCTGGCAATCAGCCCCAGCATTTT
CDR3 protein: CASSSYRGSGNQPQHF

V gene: TRBV10-2
J gene: TRBJ2-1
CDR3 length: 16
clone size: NA
D gene: NA
CDR3 DNA: TGCGCCAGCAGTGAGCCTCGAATGGTAGCGGCCGGGGAGCAGTTCTTC
CDR3 protein: CASSEPRMVAAGEQFF

V gene: TRBV6-5
J gene: TRBJ1-2
CDR3 length: 10
clone size: NA
D gene: NA
CDR3 DNA: TGTGCCACGTGGTCTTTGGGCTACACCTTC
CDR3 protein: CATWSLGYTF

V gene: TRBV6-5
J gene: TRBJ1-5
CDR3 length: 15
clone size: NA
D gene: NA
CDR3 DNA: TGTGCCAGCGCAAAGGCCGGGGTAAGCAATCAGCCCCAGCATTTT
CDR3 protein: CASAKAGVSNQPQHF

V gene: TRBV2
J gene: TRBJ1-2
CDR3 length: 15
clone size: NA
D gene: NA
CDR3 DNA: TGTGCCAGCCGACAGATCCGGACGCTAGGCTATGGCTACACCTTC
CDR3 protein: CASRQIRTLGYGYTF

V gene: TRBV19
J gene: TRBJ1-5
CDR3 length: 15
clone size: NA
D gene: NA
CDR3 DNA: TGTGCCAGTAGTATTCGCGGACAGAGCAATCAACCCCAGCATTTT
CDR3 protein: CASSIRGQSNQPQHF

V gene: TRBV5-1
J gene: TRBJ2-7
CDR3 length: 14
clone size: NA
D gene: TRBD1
CDR3 DNA: TGCGCCAGCAGCTTCCGGGACAGCCTTTACGAGCAGTACTTC
CDR3 protein: CASSFRDSLYEQYF

V gene: TRBV6-5
J gene: TRBJ1-1
CDR3 length: 14
clone size: NA
D gene: NA
CDR3 DNA: TGTGCCAGCAGTTACGTGGGGTCCGACACTGAAGCTTTCTTT
CDR3 protein: CASSYVGSDTEAFF

V gene: TRBV9
J gene: TRBJ2-5
CDR3 length: 16
clone size: NA
D gene: TRBD1
CDR3 DNA: TGTGCCAGCAGCGTAGTCGGGGACAGCTCCCAAGAGACCCAGTACTTC
CDR3 protein: CASSVVGDSSQETQYF

V gene: TRBV6-5
J gene: TRBJ1-6
CDR3 length: 14
clone size: NA
D gene: NA
CDR3 DNA: TGTGCCAGCAGTTACCGGACAGCAAATTCACCCCTCCACTTT
CDR3 protein: CASSYRTANSPLHF

V gene: TRBV5-1
J gene: TRBJ2-5
CDR3 length: 14
clone size: NA
D gene: NA
CDR3 DNA: TGCGCCAGCAGCTTAGCACACGGAAGAGAGACCCAGTACTTC
CDR3 protein: CASSLAHGRETQYF

V gene: TRBV2
J gene: TRBJ1-1
CDR3 length: 13
clone size: NA
D gene: NA
CDR3 DNA: TGTGCCAGCAGTCAACAGCTGAACACTGAAGCTTTCTTT
CDR3 protein: CASSQQLNTEAFF

V gene: TRBV23-1
J gene: TRBJ1-5
CDR3 length: 12
clone size: NA
D gene: NA
CDR3 DNA: TGCGCCAGATTGACAGGCACCGGGCCCCAGCATTTT
CDR3 protein: CARLTGTGPQHF

V gene: TRBV18
J gene: TRBJ2-2
CDR3 length: 17
clone size: NA
D gene: NA
CDR3 DNA: TGTGCCAGCTCACCCGTTTCGACGGGGGTGAACACCGGGGAGCTGTTTTTT
CDR3 protein: CASSPVSTGVNTGELFF

V gene: TRBV30
J gene: TRBJ1-2
CDR3 length: 13
clone size: NA
D gene: TRBD1
CDR3 DNA: TGTGCCTGGAGTGGACAGGGACTACGGAGCTACACCTTC
CDR3 protein: CAWSGQGLRSYTF

V gene: TRBV2
J gene: TRBJ2-1
CDR3 length: 15
clone size: NA
D gene: TRBD1
CDR3 DNA: TGTGCCAGCAGGAGGACAGGGGGCGCTTACAATGAGCAGTTCTTC
CDR3 protein: CASRRTGGAYNEQFF

V gene: TRBV7-2
J gene: TRBJ1-5
CDR3 length: 16
clone size: NA
D gene: NA
CDR3 DNA: TGTGCCAGCAGCTTAGAAGTGGGGAAGAGCAATCAGCCCCAGCATTTT
CDR3 protein: CASSLEVGKSNQPQHF

V gene: TRBV30
J gene: TRBJ2-2
CDR3 length: 12
clone size: NA
D gene: NA
CDR3 DNA: TGTGCCTGGGGGGAGAACACCGGGGAGCTGTTTTTT
CDR3 protein: CAWGENTGELFF

V gene: TRBV19
J gene: TRBJ1-1
CDR3 length: 14
clone size: NA
D gene: NA
CDR3 DNA: TGTGCCAGTACGCTTCTGGGTCCAAGCACTGAAGCTTTCTTT
CDR3 protein: CASTLLGPSTEAFF

V gene: TRBV19
J gene: TRBJ1-4
CDR3 length: 15
clone size: NA
D gene: TRBD1
CDR3 DNA: TGTGCCAGTAGCCTTAACAGGGGGGAAAATGAAAAACTGTTTTTT
CDR3 protein: CASSLNRGENEKLFF

V gene: TRBV12-5
J gene: TRBJ1-1
CDR3 length: 10
clone size: NA
D gene: NA
CDR3 DNA: TGTGCTAGTGGTTTGAATGAAGCTTTCTTT
CDR3 protein: CASGLNEAFF

V gene: TRBV15
J gene: TRBJ1-5
CDR3 length: 15
clone size: NA
D gene: TRBD1
CDR3 DNA: TGTGCCACCAGCAGACCGGGGCAGGGGGCGCGGATTAAGCATTTT
CDR3 protein: CATSRPGQGARIKHF

V gene: TRBV5-1
J gene: TRBJ2-5
CDR3 length: 16
clone size: NA
D gene: TRBD1
CDR3 DNA: TGCGCCAGCAGCTCAACCGGACAGGGGGCCCAAGAGACCCAGTACTTC
CDR3 protein: CASSSTGQGAQETQYF

V gene: TRBV30
J gene: TRBJ1-3
CDR3 length: 15
clone size: few
D gene: NA
CDR3 DNA: TGTGCCTGGAGTCGAGACAGCGGCTCTGGAAACACCATATATTTT
CDR3 protein: CAWSRDSGSGNTIYF

V gene: TRBV27
J gene: TRBJ1-2
CDR3 length: 15
clone size: NA
D gene: NA
CDR3 DNA: TGTGCCAGCAGTTTCCTGAGGATACCTAACTATGGCTACACCTTC
CDR3 protein: CASSFLRIPNYGYTF

V gene: TRBV30
J gene: TRBJ1-2
CDR3 length: 13
clone size: NA
D gene: NA
CDR3 DNA: TGTGCCTGGTCACGGGCCGCTTGGGACGGCTACACCTTC
CDR3 protein: CAWSRAAWDGYTF

V gene: TRBV7-9
J gene: TRBJ2-7
CDR3 length: 14
clone size: few
D gene: NA
CDR3 DNA: TGTGCCAGCAGCTTAAGTACAGTCCGTAGCGAGCAGTACTTC
CDR3 protein: CASSLSTVRSEQYF

V gene: TRBV28
J gene: TRBJ1-5
CDR3 length: 17
clone size: once
D gene: NA
CDR3 DNA: TGTGCCAGCAGTATATTTAGTGGGCAGTCGTCTAATCAGCCCCAGCATTTT
CDR3 protein: CASSIFSGQSSNQPQHF

V gene: TRBV19
J gene: TRBJ2-2
CDR3 length: 14
clone size: NA
D gene: NA
CDR3 DNA: TGTGCCAGTAGTATAGACGCGAACACCGGGGAGCTGTTTTTT
CDR3 protein: CASSIDANTGELFF

V gene: TRBV5-1
J gene: TRBJ2-7
CDR3 length: 14
clone size: NA
D gene: TRBD1
CDR3 DNA: TGCGCCAGCAGCCAGGACAGGGGGCTTTACGAGCAGTACTTC
CDR3 protein: CASSQDRGLYEQYF

V gene: TRBV12-5
J gene: TRBJ2-5
CDR3 length: 14
clone size: NA
D gene: TRBD2
CDR3 DNA: TGTGCTAGTACGCGGGGGGCAAAGCAAGAGACCCAGTACTTC
CDR3 protein: CASTRGAKQETQYF

V gene: TRBV7-3
J gene: TRBJ2-7
CDR3 length: 15
clone size: NA
D gene: NA
CDR3 DNA: TGTGCCAGCAGCTTAGTGGGGGGACCTTCCTACGAGCAGTACTTC
CDR3 protein: CASSLVGGPSYEQYF

V gene: TRBV19
J gene: TRBJ1-5
CDR3 length: 18
clone size: NA
D gene: NA
CDR3 DNA: TGTGCCAGTAGTTCTCAGGGTCCGGAGGTTTATAGCAATCAGCCCCAGCATTTT
CDR3 protein: CASSSQGPEVYSNQPQHF

V gene: TRBV12-3/TRBV12-4
J gene: TRBJ1-5
CDR3 length: 11
clone size: NA
D gene: NA
CDR3 DNA: TGTGCCAGCAGTAGAAATCAGCCCCAGCATTTT
CDR3 protein: CASSRNQPQHF

V gene: TRBV18
J gene: TRBJ1-6
CDR3 length: 17
clone size: NA
D gene: NA
CDR3 DNA: TGTGCCAGCTCGCCCTCCGCAGTTAGCTCCTATAATTCACCCCTCCACTTT
CDR3 protein: CASSPSAVSSYNSPLHF

V gene: TRBV3-1/TRBV3-2
J gene: TRBJ1-4
CDR3 length: 18
clone size: once
D gene: NA
CDR3 DNA: TGTGCCAGCAGCCAAGTTCGGGGGCTGGGTGCAACTAATGAAAAACTGTTTTTT
CDR3 protein: CASSQVRGLGATNEKLFF

V gene: TRBV24-1
J gene: TRBJ1-2
CDR3 length: 11
clone size: few
D gene: NA
CDR3 DNA: TGTGCCACCAGTGAGGGAGCGAGCTACACCTTC
CDR3 protein: CATSEGASYTF

V gene: TRBV5-1
J gene: TRBJ2-7
CDR3 length: 13
clone size: NA
D gene: NA
CDR3 DNA: TGCGCCAGCGCTTCAGCCGGGGGATACGAGCAGTACTTC
CDR3 protein: CASASAGGYEQYF

V gene: TRBV19
J gene: TRBJ2-1
CDR3 length: 13
clone size: NA
D gene: NA
CDR3 DNA: TGTGCCAGTAGTATAGATCCGAGGACTGAGCAGTTCTTC
CDR3 protein: CASSIDPRTEQFF

V gene: TRBV6-1
J gene: TRBJ2-2
CDR3 length: 17
clone size: NA
D gene: TRBD2
CDR3 DNA: TGTGCCAGCAGTGCACTAGCGGGGGGGCCGGGCACCGGGGAGCTGTTTTTT
CDR3 protein: CASSALAGGPGTGELFF

V gene: TRBV9
J gene: TRBJ1-1
CDR3 length: 15
clone size: NA
D gene: TRBD1
CDR3 DNA: TGTGCCAGCAGCGTAGGGACAGGAGGAAACACTGAAGCTTTCTTT
CDR3 protein: CASSVGTGGNTEAFF

V gene: TRBV25-1
J gene: TRBJ1-2
CDR3 length: 13
clone size: few
D gene: TRBD1
CDR3 DNA: TGTGCCAGCAGACGACAGGGACTCTATGGCTACACCTTC
CDR3 protein: CASRRQGLYGYTF

V gene: TRBV30
J gene: TRBJ2-3
CDR3 length: 14
clone size: NA
D gene: TRBD2
CDR3 DNA: TGTGCCTGGAGTCAACGGGGGGTCCCAGATACGCAGTATTTT
CDR3 protein: CAWSQRGVPDTQYF

V gene: TRBV11-2
J gene: TRBJ2-5
CDR3 length: 15
clone size: NA
D gene: NA
CDR3 DNA: TGTGCCAGCAGCTTAGATGGGGGGCGCAAGGAGACCCAGTACTTC
CDR3 protein: CASSLDGGRKETQYF

V gene: TRBV30
J gene: TRBJ2-3
CDR3 length: 14
clone size: NA
D gene: NA
CDR3 DNA: TGTGCCTGGACCCTCTCGTTTGGGGGAGCTACGCAGTATTTT
CDR3 protein: CAWTLSFGGATQYF

V gene: TRBV6-6
J gene: TRBJ2-1
CDR3 length: 11
clone size: NA
D gene: NA
CDR3 DNA: TGTGCCAGCAGCTTCTCGGATGAGCAGTTCTTC
CDR3 protein: CASSFSDEQFF